These T cell receptor beta chains were read from a single sample in a study of beta chain features in type 1 diabetes. Profiling relied on immunoSEQ multiplex PCR, and the TCRdb table lists in-frame clones only, not all of them. In the table there are more than 550,000 clones, roughly an eighth of which are singletons. Input material: naive CD4+ T cells from blood. Every receptor here comes from a man in his late teens or twenties with type 1 diabetes. Each CDR3 is given with its conserved first and last residue. D genes are given only for firm matches. Some rows mark clone size as missing; the rest say once, few, many or name a class of expanded clone.

d_call	v_call	j_call	clone_size	cdr3_nt	cdr3_aa
NA	TRBV7-8	TRBJ2-2	NA	TGTGCCAGCAGCTTATCCCGGGACGGGGAGCTGTTTTTT	CASSLSRDGELFF
TRBD2	TRBV7-2	TRBJ2-1	NA	TGTGCCAGCAGCTTAGATGGACTAGCGGGAATCTTC	CASSLDGLAGIF
NA	TRBV4-3	TRBJ1-1	NA	TGCGCCAGCAGCCCACAGGGTTTCGGTGAAGCTTTCTTT	CASSPQGFGEAFF
NA	TRBV7-2	TRBJ2-1	NA	TGTGCCAGCAGCTTAGCCTGGCGGGGGCGGTACAATGAGCAGTTCTTC	CASSLAWRGRYNEQFF
NA	TRBV5-1	TRBJ2-1	few	TGCGCCAGCAGCCCCGGGACCGACAGCTCCTACAATGAGCAGTTCTTC	CASSPGTDSSYNEQFF
TRBD2	TRBV7-2	TRBJ2-1	NA	TGTGCCAGCAGCTTAGTAGTGGGAGGGGCCTACAATGAGCAGTTCTTC	CASSLVVGGAYNEQFF
NA	TRBV30	TRBJ1-2	NA	TGTGCCTGGAGTCCAGGGTGGAGCCATGGCTACACCTTC	CAWSPGWSHGYTF
NA	TRBV7-9	TRBJ1-1	NA	TGTGCCAGCAGCCCGAGGGGACTCCAAGGCGACACTGAAGCTTTCTTT	CASSPRGLQGDTEAFF
NA	TRBV27	TRBJ2-7	NA	TGTGCCAGCAATTCCCATTCTGTGCTGTACTTC	CASNSHSVLYF
NA	TRBV5-6	TRBJ1-1	few	TGTGCCAGCAACCCTCCTACGAGAACTGAAGCTTTCTTT	CASNPPTRTEAFF
NA	TRBV5-1	TRBJ1-2	NA	TGCGCCAGCAGCTTGGACGCAGGGGTGGACTATGGCTACACCTTC	CASSLDAGVDYGYTF
NA	TRBV7-9	TRBJ2-6	few	TGTGCCAGCAGCTTACAGGGGACGGCTGGGGCCAACGTCCTGACTTTC	CASSLQGTAGANVLTF
NA	TRBV5-1	TRBJ2-3	few	TGCGCCAGCAGCTTGGAAGGGGAATGGGCAGATACGCAGTATTTT	CASSLEGEWADTQYF
NA	TRBV29-1	TRBJ1-3	NA	TGCAGCGGACGGGGGGCCGATAGAAACACCATATATTTT	CSGRGADRNTIYF
NA	TRBV7-2	TRBJ1-6	few	TGTGCCAGCAGCCCCTCGATTAAGAAGAATTCACCCCTCCACTTT	CASSPSIKKNSPLHF
NA	TRBV10-3	TRBJ1-5	few	TGTGCCATCAGTGAGGAACAGGGTGCGCGGCAGCCCCAGCATTTT	CAISEEQGARQPQHF
NA	TRBV9	TRBJ1-1	few	TGTGCCAGCAGCTTCTCTACAGGGAACACTGAAGCTTTCTTT	CASSFSTGNTEAFF
TRBD1	TRBV19	TRBJ1-2	few	TGTGCCACCCTCGACAGGGTTAACTATGGCTACACCTTC	CATLDRVNYGYTF
TRBD2	TRBV5-4	TRBJ2-3	few	TGTGCCAGCAGCTTGGGTCTAGCGGGGCGAACAACAGATACGCAGTATTTT	CASSLGLAGRTTDTQYF
NA	TRBV30	TRBJ2-7	few	TGTGCCTGGAGTCCTTATACCTACGAGCAGTACTTC	CAWSPYTYEQYF
NA	TRBV5-4	TRBJ2-2	NA	TGTGCCAGCAGCTCTCCCACCGGGGAGCTGTTTTTT	CASSSPTGELFF
NA	TRBV6-5	TRBJ2-5	NA	TGTGCCAGCAGTTACTCGATGGGAGAGACCCAGTACTTC	CASSYSMGETQYF
NA	TRBV28	TRBJ2-6	NA	TGTGCCAGCAGTGGCCCGCGACAGGTCTCTGGGGCCAACGTCCTGACTTTC	CASSGPRQVSGANVLTF
NA	TRBV28	TRBJ2-1	few	TGTGCCAGCAGTTTGTACAGGGACAATGAGCAGTTCTTC	CASSLYRDNEQFF